The 21 T cell receptor beta chains below come from one sample, sequenced in a study of human T cells and chemical hapten exposure. Time point defined: patch test 3, about 24 weeks after DPC sensitization. Stated treatment: therapeutic diphenylcyclopropenone sensitization with weekly scalp DPC. MiXCR, applied by TCRdb to the RACE reads, yields one record per CDR3 protein. In the table there are more than 95,000 distinct CDR3 sequences, 25% to 30% of which are singletons. The material was whole blood, obtained in connection with sensitization to the hapten diphenylcyclopropenone (DPC). The receptors come from a man aged 35-49 years with alopecia areata. Some clones in this sample may be carry-over from other donors' samples.

The chain has TRBV25-1 and TRBJ2-7; D remains unclear. The germline CDR1 and CDR2 sequences are MGHDK and SYGVNS. The CDR3 is 13 residues long. V was clipped by 5 bases and J by 1 base, with 9 bases between them. CDR3 amino acids: CASSPGGSYEQYF. The CDR3 bases are TGTGCCAGCAGTCCCGGTGGATCCTACGAGCAGTACTTC.

This clonotype was recorded a few times. The DNA of the CDR3 is TGTGCCAGCAGCTCAGGGGTCCTCCAAGAGACCCAGTACTTC. This translates into CASSSGVLQETQYF. The gene calls are TRBV7-9 and TRBJ2-5; perhaps TRBD1 as D (6 bases). V was pared by 4 bases and J by 1 base, with 10 bases between. CDR3 size: 14 residues. In germline, CDR1 is SEHNR, CDR2 FQNEAQ (reference sequence).

This clonotype was seen a handful of times. The V gene is TRBV3-1, the J gene TRBJ2-1; 9 bases map to TRBD2. Trimming took 3 bases from V and 7 from J; bases not matched to a gene: 16. The CDR3 sequence is 18 residues long. The germline V gene encodes CDR1 LGHDT and CDR2 YNNKEL (reference sequence). The CDR3 here is CASSQLRGGATSGNEQFF. The CDR3 DNA reads as TGTGCCAGCAGCCAGCTTAGGGGGGGTGCGACTAGCGGAAATGAGCAGTTCTTC.

V gene TRBV10-3 combines with J gene TRBJ2-3; TRBD1 matches at 12 bases. This CDR3 region has 15 residues. V lost 5 bases, J lost 5 bases, and 5 bases stayed unmatched. In germline, CDR1 is ENHRY, CDR2 SYGVKD. CDR3 DNA: TGTGCCATCAGTACCGGGACAGGGGGCAGAGATACGCAGTATTTT. This sequence encodes CAISTGTGGRDTQYF.

This clonotype appeared a few times. The J gene is TRBJ1-1, the V gene TRBV10-2, with D unresolved. The CDR3 contains 11 residues. Trimming shortened V by 7 bases and J by 1 base, and 4 bases separated the two germline ends. CDR1 is WSHSY and CDR2 is SAAADI in the germline V gene. The CDR3 loop reads CASMGNTEAFF. CDR3 DNA sequence: TGCGCCAGCATGGGGAACACTGAAGCTTTCTTT.

This sequence joins TRBV10-3 and TRBJ1-3; no reliable D call. Germline V gives CDR1 ENHRY, CDR2 SYGVKD. V dropped 2 bases and J dropped 0 bases, with 5 bases sitting between them. The CDR3 sequence is 14 residues long. CDR3 sequence reads: CAISELVSGNTIYF. CDR3 bases: TGTGCCATCAGTGAGCTCGTCTCTGGAAACACCATATATTTT.

The sample holds a few counts of this clonotype. The chain links TRBV20-1 to TRBJ2-6; D unclear. This CDR3 has 16 amino acids. Trimming stripped 5 bases from V and 0 bases from J, with 14 bases between. In germline, CDR1 is DFQATT, CDR2 SNEGSKA (reference sequence). The CDR3 reads CSAPSQRFSGANVLTF. CDR3 bases: TGCAGTGCTCCAAGCCAGCGCTTCTCTGGGGCCAACGTCCTGACTTTC.

The gene calls are TRBV20-1 and TRBJ2-1; 11 bases are shared with TRBD2. Germline V gene data show CDR1 as DFQATT and CDR2 as SNEGSKA (reference sequence). CDR3 length: 14 amino acids. Trimming took 3 bases from V and 6 from J; bases not matched to a gene: 4. Here the CDR3 reads CSASSGRAVNEQFF. In DNA, the CDR3 is TGCAGTGCTAGTAGCGGGAGGGCCGTCAATGAGCAGTTCTTC.

J is TRBJ1-1 and V is TRBV5-4; D ambiguous. The CDR3 runs 12 residues. Germline CDR1 SGHNT, CDR2 YYREEE (reference sequence). Between the trimmed V and J ends, which lost 2 bases and 6 bases, there was a span of 8 bases. The chain's CDR3 is CASSLWSAEAFF. Here the CDR3 DNA reads TGTGCCAGCAGCTTATGGTCAGCTGAAGCTTTCTTT. Full variable domain (missing parts from reference TRBV5-4 and TRBJ1-1): ETGVTQSPTHLIKTRGQQVTLRCSSQSGHNTVSWYQQALGQGPQFIFQYYREEENGRGNFPPRFSGLQFPNYSSELNVNALELDDSALYLCASSLWSAEAFFGQGTRLTVV.

The chain has TRBV28 and TRBJ2-3, with D uncertain. CDR1 MDHEN and CDR2 SYDVKM come from the germline V gene. V lost 1 base and J 2 bases, leaving 16 bases between the germline ends. The CDR3 extends over 17 amino acids. CDR3 in DNA: TGTGCCAGCAGTTTATTTGGGGTCTGGGAACACACAGATACGCAGTATTTT. The encoded protein is CASSLFGVWEHTDTQYF.

V is TRBV28 and J is TRBJ1-1; D remains unclear. Germline V gives CDR1 MDHEN, CDR2 SYDVKM. The CDR3 is 12 residues long. V shed 7 bases and J shed 5 bases, with 11 bases lying between them. Written as DNA, the CDR3 is TGTGCCAGCAACGGACCTTATACTGAAGCTTTCTTT. Amino acids: CASNGPYTEAFF.

The genes are TRBV28 and TRBJ1-5, with D uncertain. Trimming took off 9 bases at V and 3 bases at J, with 18 bases between the two ends. CDR1 MDHEN and CDR2 SYDVKM come from the germline V gene. The CDR3 length is 15 residues. The CDR3 region is CASRFGGRVNQPQHF. DNA for the CDR3: TGTGCCAGTCGGTTTGGCGGGCGCGTCAATCAGCCCCAGCATTTT.

The chain employs TRBV6-2 or TRBV6-3 and TRBJ2-4, with TRBD2 matching 10 bases. The CDR3 extends over 16 amino acids. Germline-derived CDR1 and CDR2 are MNHEY and SVGEGT. V trimming: 2 bases; J trimming: 2 bases; junction bases outside the gene matches: 3. CDR3 residues: CASSYASGSPKNIQYF. Here the CDR3 DNA reads TGTGCCAGCAGTTACGCTAGCGGGAGCCCCAAAAACATTCAGTACTTC.

The chain uses TRBV3-1 and TRBJ2-1; D unresolved. The V and J ends lost 5 bases and 10 bases respectively, with 15 bases between them. CDR1 and CDR2 from the germline V gene are LGHDT and YNNKEL (reference sequence). The CDR3 sequence is 13 residues long. CDR3 protein: CASSSRPTLEQFF. For the CDR3, the DNA is TGTGCCAGCAGCTCCCGACCCACCTTGGAGCAGTTCTTC.

This chain links TRBV27 with TRBJ2-3; no clear D. The germline V and J ends were trimmed by 0 bases and 1 base, with 5 bases remaining between them. CDR3 length equals 14 residues. CDR1 is MNHEY and CDR2 is SMNVEV in the germline V gene (reference sequence). CDR3 residues: CASSLSLGTDTQYF. The CDR3 bases are TGTGCCAGCAGTTTATCGCTCGGCACAGATACGCAGTATTTT.

This clonotype has only a few counts. V gene TRBV11-2 combines with J gene TRBJ2-7, with TRBD1 as a possible D gene (6 bases). Germline CDR1 reads SGHAT; CDR2 reads FQNNGV. The CDR3 contains 14 residues. V lost 1 base and J lost 4, with 11 bases in between. The CDR3 DNA reads as TGTGCCAGCAGCTTAGGCCCAAGGGGGTACGAGCAGTACTTC. It encodes CASSLGPRGYEQYF. Variable domain in full (rest from reference TRBV11-2 and TRBJ2-7): EAGVAQSPRYKIIEKRQSVAFWCNPISGHATLYWYQQILGQGPKLLIQFQNNGVVDDSQLPKDRFSAERLKGVDSTLKIQPAKLEDSAVYLCASSLGPRGYEQYFGPGTRLTVT.

This clonotype was recorded a few times. The chain has TRBV20-1 and TRBJ2-2, with TRBD2 matching 7 bases. The J segment lost 5 bases and the V segment lost 0 bases, leaving 9 bases of the junction unmatched. Germline CDR1 is DFQATT and CDR2 is SNEGSKA (reference sequence). The CDR3 spans 16 residues. Here the CDR3 reads CSARDSGGGPTGELFF. CDR3 in DNA: TGCAGTGCTAGAGATTCCGGGGGAGGGCCTACCGGGGAGCTGTTTTTT.

There are a few counts of this clonotype. The gene calls are TRBV28 and TRBJ1-2; D is ambiguous. Trimming took 1 base from V and 4 from J, leaving 13 bases between them. Germline assignment: CDR1 MDHEN and CDR2 SYDVKM. The CDR3 has 15 amino acids. As DNA, the CDR3 is TGTGCCAGCAGTTTATTTTACAGTAACAGCTATGGCTACACCTTC. Amino acids: CASSLFYSNSYGYTF.

This chain uses TRBV30 with TRBJ1-1; D ambiguous. The CDR3 has 13 amino acids. The germline gives CDR1 GTSNPN, CDR2 SVGIG (reference sequence). V dropped 0 bases and J dropped 3 bases, with 8 bases sitting between them. This chain's CDR3 is CAWSVFFDTEAFF. The CDR3 DNA reads as TGTGCCTGGAGTGTATTTTTCGACACTGAAGCTTTCTTT.

The sample holds a few counts of this clonotype. The chain joins TRBV28 to TRBJ2-7; D is possibly TRBD2 (7 bases). The length of the CDR3 is 16 residues. Germline-derived CDR1 and CDR2 are MDHEN and SYDVKM. V shed 6 bases and J shed 3 bases, with 21 bases lying between them. CDR3 amino acids: CASRTGEGHLIYEQYF. The DNA for the CDR3 is TGTGCCAGCAGAACTGGGGAGGGACATCTAATCTACGAGCAGTACTTC.

This rearrangement joins TRBV18 to TRBJ1-2; the D gene is possibly TRBD1 (6 bases). The CDR3 is 15 amino acids. Germline loops: CDR1 KGHSH, CDR2 LQKENI. Trimming took off 1 base at V and 3 bases at J, with 12 bases between the two ends. The CDR3 loop reads CASSPLETGYYGYTF. The CDR3 DNA follows: TGTGCCAGCTCACCACTTGAGACAGGCTACTATGGCTACACCTTC.